A selection of T cell receptor beta chains follows, all from one sample in a study of blood T cells in healthy people across ages. TCRdb independently ran MiXCR on the 5' RACE reads; one entry per CDR3 protein. The sample has some 760,000 distinct CDR3 sequences, 25% seen once; the top ten hold under 4%. This same sample was also part of a study on T cells of mothers and their children.

Sequencing was done on a sample of blood. These receptors came from a boy aged 5-17 years in good health. CDR3s leave out the opening cysteine and the closing phenylalanine or tryptophan. A row's size may be missing; if present it is once, few, many or a size class.

>TRBV29-1|.
SVEEEGVETQY
>TRBV7-9|.
ASSLPGRGLSNRTDTQY
>TRBV7-9|few
ASSPREGKNIQC
>TRBV7-9|.
ASSSGLDLGYEQY
>TRBV5-1|.
ASSLVGLGVYNEQF
>TRBV20-1|.
SAPARGTNTGELF
>TRBV7-2|.
ASSSRDRIYEQY
>TRBV5-4|few
ASSLVAPALDEQF
>TRBV29-1|few
SVVGSANTGELF
>TRBV6-5|few
ASSGDNTYNEQF